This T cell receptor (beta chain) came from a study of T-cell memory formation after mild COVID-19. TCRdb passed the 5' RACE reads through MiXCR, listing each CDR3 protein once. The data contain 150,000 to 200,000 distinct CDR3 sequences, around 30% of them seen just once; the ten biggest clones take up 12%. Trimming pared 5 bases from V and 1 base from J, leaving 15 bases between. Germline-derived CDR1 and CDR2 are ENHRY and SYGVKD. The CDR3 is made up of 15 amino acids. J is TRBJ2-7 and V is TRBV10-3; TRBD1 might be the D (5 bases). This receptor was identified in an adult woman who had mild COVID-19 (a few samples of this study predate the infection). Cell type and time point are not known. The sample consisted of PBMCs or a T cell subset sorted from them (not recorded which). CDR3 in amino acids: CAISSMTELSYEQYF. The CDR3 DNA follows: TGTGCCATCAGTAGCATGACAGAGCTGTCCTACGAGCAGTACTTC.